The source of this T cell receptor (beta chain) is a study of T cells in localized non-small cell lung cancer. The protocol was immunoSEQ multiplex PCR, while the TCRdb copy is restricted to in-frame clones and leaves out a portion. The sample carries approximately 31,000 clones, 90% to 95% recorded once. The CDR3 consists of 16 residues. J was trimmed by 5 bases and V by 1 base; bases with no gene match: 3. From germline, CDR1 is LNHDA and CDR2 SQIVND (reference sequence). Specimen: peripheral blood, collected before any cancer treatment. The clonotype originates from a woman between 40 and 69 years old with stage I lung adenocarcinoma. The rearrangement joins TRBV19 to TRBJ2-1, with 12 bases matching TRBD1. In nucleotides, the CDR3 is TGTGCCAGTAGTATAGTGGGGACAGGGGGCCACAATGAGCAGTTCTTC. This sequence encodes CASSIVGTGGHNEQFF.